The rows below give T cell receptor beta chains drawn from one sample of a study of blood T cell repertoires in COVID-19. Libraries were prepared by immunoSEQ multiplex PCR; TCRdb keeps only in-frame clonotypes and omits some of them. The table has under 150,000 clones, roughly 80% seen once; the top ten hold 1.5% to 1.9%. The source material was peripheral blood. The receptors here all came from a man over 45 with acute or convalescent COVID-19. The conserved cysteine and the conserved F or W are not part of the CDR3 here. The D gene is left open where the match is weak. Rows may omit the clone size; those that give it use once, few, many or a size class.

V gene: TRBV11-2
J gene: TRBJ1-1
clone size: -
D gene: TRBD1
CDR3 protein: ASSLGTGELSEAF

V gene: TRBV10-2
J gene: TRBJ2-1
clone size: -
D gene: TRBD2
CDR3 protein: ASTGTSGYNEQF

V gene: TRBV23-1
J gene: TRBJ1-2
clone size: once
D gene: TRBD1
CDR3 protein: ASSQSPKGDRDGYGYT

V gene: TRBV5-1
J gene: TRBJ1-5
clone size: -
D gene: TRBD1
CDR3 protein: ASSIQGGNNQPQH

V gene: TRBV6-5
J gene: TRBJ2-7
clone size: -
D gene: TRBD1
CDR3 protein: ASSLSGTVAEQY

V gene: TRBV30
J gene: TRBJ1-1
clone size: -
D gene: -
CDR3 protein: AWRASQGYTEAF

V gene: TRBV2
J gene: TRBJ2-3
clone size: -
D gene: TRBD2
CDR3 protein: ASRATSGGRTDTQY

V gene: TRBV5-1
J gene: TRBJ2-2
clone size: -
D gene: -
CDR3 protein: ASSLRPGSGTGELF

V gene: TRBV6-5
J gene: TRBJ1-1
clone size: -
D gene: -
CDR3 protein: ASSYGGRRDTEAF

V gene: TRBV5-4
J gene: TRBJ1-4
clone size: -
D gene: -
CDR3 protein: ASSLSGSGNEKLF

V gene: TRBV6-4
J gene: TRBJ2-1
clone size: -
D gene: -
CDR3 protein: ASSDQGSSYNEQF

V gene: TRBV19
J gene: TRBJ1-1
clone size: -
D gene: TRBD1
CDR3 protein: ASSMSGGYTEAF

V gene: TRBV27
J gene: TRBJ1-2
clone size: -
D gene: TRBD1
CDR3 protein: ASRRQWTGDNYGYT

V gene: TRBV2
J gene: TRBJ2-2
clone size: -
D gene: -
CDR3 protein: ASSEQTAFTGELF

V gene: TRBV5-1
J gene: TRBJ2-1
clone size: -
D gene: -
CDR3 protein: ASSLVQGLPYNEQF

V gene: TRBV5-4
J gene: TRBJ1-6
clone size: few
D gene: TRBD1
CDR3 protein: ASSLEQGNSPLH

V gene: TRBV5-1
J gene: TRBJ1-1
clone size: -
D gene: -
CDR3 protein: ASSSDTEAF

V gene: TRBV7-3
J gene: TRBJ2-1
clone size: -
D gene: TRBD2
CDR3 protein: ASSLSGGSYNEQF

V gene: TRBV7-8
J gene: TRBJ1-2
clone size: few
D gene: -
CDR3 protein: ASSYPGSRYGYT

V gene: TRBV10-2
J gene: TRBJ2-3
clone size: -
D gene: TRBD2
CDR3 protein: ASRGTSGVSDTQY

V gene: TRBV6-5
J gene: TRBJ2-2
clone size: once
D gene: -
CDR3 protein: ASRAGGANTGELF

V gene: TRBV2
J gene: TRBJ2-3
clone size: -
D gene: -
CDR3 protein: ASSGTGRPESTDTQY

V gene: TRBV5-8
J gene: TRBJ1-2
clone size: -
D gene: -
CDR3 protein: ASSLSVGQLYGYT

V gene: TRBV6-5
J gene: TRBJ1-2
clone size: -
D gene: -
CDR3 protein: ASSYSISRNYGYT

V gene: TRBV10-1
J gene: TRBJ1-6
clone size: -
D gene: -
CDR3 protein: ASRTGFSLH

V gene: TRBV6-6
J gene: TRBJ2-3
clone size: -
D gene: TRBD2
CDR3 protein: ASSYRPGGPDTQY

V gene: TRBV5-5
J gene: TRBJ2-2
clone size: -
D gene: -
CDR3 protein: ASSLKGEFNTGELF

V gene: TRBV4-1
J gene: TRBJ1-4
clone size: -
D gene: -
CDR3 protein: ASSPGEGREKLF

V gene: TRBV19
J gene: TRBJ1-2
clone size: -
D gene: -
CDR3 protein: ASSTQGIYGYT

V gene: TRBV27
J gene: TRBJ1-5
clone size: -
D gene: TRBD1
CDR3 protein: ASSIRGSNQPQH

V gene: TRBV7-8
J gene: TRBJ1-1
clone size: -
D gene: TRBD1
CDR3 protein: ASSADRGGLNTEAF